This TCR beta chain emerged from a study of siplizumab effects on memory and regulatory T cells. Study-level information: Mixed lymphocyte reactions were paired, with siplizumab at 0.8 to 1 ug/mL or without drug. Overall study findings and caveats: Mapping to unstimulated subsets was achieved for only a minor fraction of alloreactive clones.

Turning to this clone: Antigen specificity is unknown.

Researchers cocultured the mixed lymphocyte reaction cells at 37°C for approximately six days. Sequencing was performed with immunoSEQ multiplex PCR; in TCRdb, only in-frame clones are kept and a portion is missing. The sample carries roughly 10,000 clones, around 40% recorded once. Germline lookup yields CDR1 LGHNA and CDR2 YNFKEQ. The CDR3 totals 15 residues. Trimming removed 0 bases from V and 0 bases from J, with 9 bases in between. The sequencing input was CFSE-low (dividing) CD8+ T cells sorted from an allogeneic mixed lymphocyte reaction. The receptor was derived from a human donor in good health; the cells came from an allogeneic mixed lymphocyte reaction. The chain recombines TRBV4-2 with TRBJ2-7; D gene ambiguous. CDR3 sequence (DNA): TGTGCCAGCAGCCAAGATCCGGCTAGCTCCTACGAGCAGTACTTC. Translated, it gives CASSQDPASSYEQYF.